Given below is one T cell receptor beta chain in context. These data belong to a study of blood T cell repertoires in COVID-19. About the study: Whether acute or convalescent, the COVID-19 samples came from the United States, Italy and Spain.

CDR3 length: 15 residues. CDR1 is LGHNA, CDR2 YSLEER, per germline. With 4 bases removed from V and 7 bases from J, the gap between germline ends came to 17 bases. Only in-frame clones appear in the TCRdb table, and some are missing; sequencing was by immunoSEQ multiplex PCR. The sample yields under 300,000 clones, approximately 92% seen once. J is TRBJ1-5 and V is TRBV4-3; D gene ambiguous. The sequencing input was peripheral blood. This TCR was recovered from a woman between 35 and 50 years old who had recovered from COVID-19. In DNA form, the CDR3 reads TGCGCCAGCAGCCCGGACTTCGGAGGAGAACAGCCCCAGCATTTT. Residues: CASSPDFGGEQPQHF.